Following are 5 T cell receptor beta chains from one sample sequenced in a study of metastatic and nonmetastatic thyroid tumors. Treatment of any kind had been given to no patient before thyroid surgery. With MiXCR, TCRdb reprocessed the PCR reads. The data contain 45,000 or so clones, roughly 16% of them seen just once; the ten biggest clones take up approximately 21%. Source material: blood. The receptors here all came from a female donor with papillary thyroid cancer or a benign thyroid nodule (not recorded which). Some clones in this sample may be carry-over from other donors' samples.

Points on this clone: Because the CDR3 is missing its conserved closing phenylalanine or tryptophan, this is likely a read error. The DNA is omitted, as the CDR3 cannot be located on it reliably, and the CDR3 follows TCRdb's listing. The chain joins TRBV11-2 to TRBJ2-1; the listed D gene, TRBD2, was not tested against the DNA. The CDR3 has 17 residues if both end residues are counted. Per the germline V gene, CDR1 is SGHAT and CDR2 is FQNNGV. The CDR3 sequence is CASSSLGGGEGRNEQLV.

This clone occurred a few times. Here the CDR3 DNA reads TGTGCCAGCAGCACAGGGGGCTTCCACGAGCAGTACTTC. Its translation is CASSTGGFHEQYF. This sequence joins TRBV28 and TRBJ2-7, with TRBD1 matching 9 bases. The CDR3 is 13 amino acids. The V and J ends lost 6 bases and 5 bases, in that order; junction bases with no gene match: 5. Germline V gene lookup returns CDR1 MDHEN and CDR2 SYDVKM.

This clone was observed at least ten times. V is TRBV7-2 and J is TRBJ2-1, with TRBD1 matching 8 bases. CDR1 and CDR2 from the germline V gene are SGHTA and FQGNSA. V shed 5 bases and J 1 base; nucleotides not matched to a gene: 7. CDR3 size: 16 residues. The CDR3 protein is CASSLGTGKSYNEQFF. The CDR3 coding sequence is TGTGCCAGCAGCCTCGGGACAGGTAAATCCTACAATGAGCAGTTCTTC.

The J gene is TRBJ2-1, the V gene TRBV27; a possible D gene is TRBD1 (5 bases). The V and J ends lost 6 bases and 12 bases respectively, with 15 bases between them. This CDR3 region has 12 residues. CDR1 is MNHEY, CDR2 SMNVEV, per germline (reference sequence). The CDR3 coding sequence is TGTGCCAGCAGCAAGCTGGGCCAGGGGCAGTTCTTC. It translates to CASSKLGQGQFF.

This clone was seen at least ten times. V is TRBV27 and J is TRBJ2-1, with 10 nucleotides matching TRBD2. Germline V gene sequence: CDR1 MNHEY, CDR2 SMNVEV (reference sequence). This CDR3 comprises 16 residues. V dropped 5 bases and J dropped 4; count of bases not matched to a gene: 8. The CDR3 loop reads CASSGPGLAKYNEQFF. In nucleotides, the CDR3 is TGTGCCAGCAGTGGACCGGGACTAGCGAAATACAATGAGCAGTTCTTC.